This record looks at one T cell receptor (beta chain) sequence and its context. The CDR3 consists of 19 residues. Authors' data handling: Amplification with reference gene primers provided the estimates of nucleated cell counts. The data were produced by immunoSEQ multiplex PCR, yet TCRdb's version contains in-frame clones alone and is incomplete. V and J calls and clone size come straight from that table; D and trimming were deduced from the DNA. Altogether 200,000 to 300,000 clones are present, about 88% being singletons, with the ten largest covering approximately 4%. These data originate in a study of blood T cell repertoires in COVID-19. Study-wide context: From the United States, Italy and Spain came samples of acute and convalescent COVID-19. Nucleic acid was either cDNA or gDNA, and it came from T cells, B-cell-depleted T cells, or PBMCs.

The chain uses TRBV12-2 and TRBJ2-2; TRBD1 is the table's D call and was not checked against the DNA. TRBV12-2 is tagged as a pseudogene. This TCR was sampled from a man aged 55 to 69 who had recovered from COVID-19. The sequenced sample was peripheral blood. CDR3 coding DNA: TGTGCAAGTCGCTCCACCCGGGACAGGGGGCAGTTGAACACCGGGGAGCTGTTTTTT. Translation: CASRSTRDRGQLNTGELFF.